These T cell receptor beta chains were read from a single sample in a study of T cells in Graves' hyperthyroidism and ophthalmopathy. Using its own MiXCR run on the multiplex PCR reads, TCRdb lists one record per CDR3 protein. Among about half a million distinct CDR3 sequences, 15% to 20% were seen once, and the ten largest hold 29%. Sequencing input: blood. These receptors came from a woman aged 25-40 years with Graves' ophthalmopathy. Each CDR3 is given with its conserved first and last residue. D genes are given only for firm matches. Size tells how often a clone was seen (once, few, many) or the class of an expanded clone, and some rows leave it out.

D: .
size: many
J: TRBJ1-2
length: 13
V: TRBV12-3/TRBV12-4
CDR3: CASSWEGSEGYTF
DNA: TGTGCCAGCAGTTGGGAGGGGTCGGAGGGCTACACCTTC

D: .
size: .
J: TRBJ2-2
length: 13
V: TRBV19
CDR3: CASRRSRTGELFF
DNA: TGTGCCAGTAGGCGGTCGAGGACCGGGGAGCTGTTTTTT

D: .
size: many
J: TRBJ1-1
length: 11
V: TRBV12-3/TRBV12-4
CDR3: CASAGPTEAFF
DNA: TGTGCCAGCGCCGGTCCCACTGAAGCTTTCTTT

D: .
size: many
J: TRBJ2-3
length: 14
V: TRBV3-1
CDR3: CASSPWEATDTQYF
DNA: TGTGCCAGCAGCCCGTGGGAGGCCACAGATACGCAGTATTTT

D: .
size: many
J: TRBJ2-7
length: 13
V: TRBV20-1
CDR3: CSAPGRGTYEQYF
DNA: TGCAGTGCTCCTGGGAGGGGGACCTACGAGCAGTACTTC

D: .
size: many
J: TRBJ2-7
length: 13
V: TRBV5-6
CDR3: CASSLAPTTEQYF
DNA: TGTGCCAGCAGCTTGGCCCCCACCACCGAGCAGTACTTC

D: TRBD2
size: .
J: TRBJ2-5
length: 15
V: TRBV15
CDR3: CATSRDLLAGETQYF
DNA: TGTGCCACCAGCAGAGATCTCCTAGCGGGAGAGACCCAGTACTTC

D: .
size: many
J: TRBJ2-3
length: 14
V: TRBV12-3/TRBV12-4
CDR3: CATKEEVVTDTQYF
DNA: TGTGCCACCAAGGAGGAGGTCGTCACAGATACGCAGTATTTT

D: .
size: many
J: TRBJ1-2
length: 16
V: TRBV24-1
CDR3: CATSDGDSDEFYGYTF
DNA: TGTGCCACCAGTGATGGGGACTCCGACGAATTCTATGGCTACACCTTC

D: .
size: many
J: TRBJ2-7
length: 15
V: TRBV5-1
CDR3: CASSLEQTLPYEQYF
DNA: TGCGCCAGCAGCTTGGAACAGACCCTTCCCTACGAGCAGTACTTC

D: .
size: few
J: TRBJ1-2
length: 15
V: TRBV6-5
CDR3: CASSYSMTGLGGYTF
DNA: TGTGCCAGCAGTTACTCTATGACAGGTCTAGGGGGCTACACCTTC

D: .
size: few
J: TRBJ2-5
length: 8
V: TRBV2
CDR3: CASSERDF
DNA: TGTGCCAGCAGTGAAAGGGACTTC

D: TRBD2
size: few
J: TRBJ2-3
length: 18
V: TRBV18
CDR3: CASSPSKGLAGGEDTQYF
DNA: TGTGCCAGCTCACCATCAAAAGGACTAGCGGGAGGGGAGGATACGCAGTATTTT

D: TRBD2
size: .
J: TRBJ2-3
length: 20
V: TRBV2
CDR3: CASSPLPGPRTSGTTDTQYF
DNA: TGTGCCAGCTCACCACTTCCAGGCCCTAGGACTAGCGGGACCACAGATACGCAGTATTTT

D: .
size: .
J: TRBJ1-1
length: 16
V: TRBV6-2/TRBV6-3
CDR3: CASGSPVRGFSTEAFF
DNA: TGTGCCAGCGGCTCCCCGGTACGGGGGTTTTCCACTGAAGCTTTCTTT

D: .
size: few
J: TRBJ2-7
length: 14
V: TRBV18
CDR3: CASPPGGRENEQYF
DNA: TGTGCCAGCCCACCTGGCGGCAGGGAAAATGAGCAGTACTTC

D: .
size: many
J: TRBJ2-1
length: 15
V: TRBV28
CDR3: CASSNSASRYNEQFF
DNA: TGTGCCAGCAGTAACTCTGCTAGCAGATACAATGAGCAGTTCTTC

D: .
size: few
J: TRBJ2-3
length: 16
V: TRBV29-1
CDR3: CSVEAPSQPAADTQYF
DNA: TGCAGCGTTGAAGCGCCCTCCCAGCCGGCGGCAGATACGCAGTATTTT

D: TRBD2
size: .
J: TRBJ2-7
length: 16
V: TRBV6-2/TRBV6-3
CDR3: CASRGLAGVPSYEQYF
DNA: TGTGCCAGCAGAGGACTAGCGGGAGTCCCCTCCTACGAGCAGTACTTC

D: TRBD2
size: many
J: TRBJ2-1
length: 15
V: TRBV5-1
CDR3: CASSLRLAGDNEQFF
DNA: TGCGCCAGCAGCCTTCGACTAGCGGGAGACAATGAGCAGTTCTTC

D: .
size: .
J: TRBJ2-2
length: 15
V: TRBV12-3/TRBV12-4
CDR3: CASSYFPGNTGELFF
DNA: TGTGCCAGCAGTTATTTTCCTGGGAACACCGGGGAGCTGTTTTTT

D: .
size: .
J: TRBJ2-1
length: 17
V: TRBV5-8
CDR3: CASSRAPRATNDNEQFF
DNA: TGTGCCAGCAGCCGAGCCCCCCGGGCCACCAACGACAATGAGCAGTTCTTC

D: TRBD2
size: .
J: TRBJ2-7
length: 14
V: TRBV28
CDR3: CASSATSGGYEQYF
DNA: TGTGCCAGCAGTGCGACTAGCGGGGGGTACGAGCAGTACTTC

D: TRBD2
size: .
J: TRBJ2-1
length: 13
V: TRBV6-2/TRBV6-3
CDR3: CASKREGEGEQFF
DNA: TGTGCCAGCAAACGGGAGGGCGAGGGTGAGCAGTTCTTC

D: TRBD1
size: .
J: TRBJ1-6
length: 15
V: TRBV4-3
CDR3: CASSHRGGDNSPLHF
DNA: TGCGCCAGCAGCCACAGGGGGGGAGATAATTCACCCCTCCACTTT

D: .
size: many
J: TRBJ2-1
length: 18
V: TRBV5-1
CDR3: CASSRWANPPSTYNEQFF
DNA: TGCGCCAGCAGTAGATGGGCGAATCCACCCTCCACCTACAATGAGCAGTTCTTC

D: TRBD1
size: few
J: TRBJ1-2
length: 14
V: TRBV5-8
CDR3: CASSSARTGSGYTF
DNA: TGTGCCAGCAGCTCGGCCAGGACAGGGAGCGGCTACACCTTC

D: .
size: few
J: TRBJ1-5
length: 15
V: TRBV10-2
CDR3: CASSPDGVLEQPQHF
DNA: TGCGCCAGCAGTCCGGACGGAGTTCTGGAGCAGCCCCAGCATTTT

D: .
size: many
J: TRBJ2-1
length: 15
V: TRBV7-8
CDR3: CASSESLSSYNEQFF
DNA: TGTGCCAGCAGCGAGTCTCTGAGCTCCTACAATGAGCAGTTCTTC

D: .
size: many
J: TRBJ1-6
length: 14
V: TRBV27
CDR3: CASSLGPYNSPLHF
DNA: TGTGCCAGCAGTCTGGGACCGTATAATTCACCCCTCCACTTT

D: .
size: many
J: TRBJ2-7
length: 14
V: TRBV7-8
CDR3: CASSSDTLSYEQYF
DNA: TGTGCCAGCAGCTCGGACACTCTCTCCTACGAGCAGTACTTC

D: TRBD1
size: .
J: TRBJ1-4
length: 13
V: TRBV19
CDR3: CASGTALSEKLFF
DNA: TGTGCCAGTGGGACAGCCCTGAGTGAAAAACTGTTTTTT

D: TRBD1
size: .
J: TRBJ1-6
length: 15
V: TRBV19
CDR3: CASSGATGANSPLHF
DNA: TGTGCCAGTAGCGGGGCGACAGGGGCCAATTCACCCCTCCACTTT

D: TRBD1
size: many
J: TRBJ1-1
length: 14
V: TRBV7-2
CDR3: CASSGPTGAGEAFF
DNA: TGTGCCAGCAGCGGGCCGACAGGGGCGGGCGAAGCTTTCTTT

D: TRBD1
size: many
J: TRBJ2-7
length: 14
V: TRBV28
CDR3: CASTNQGAIYEQYF
DNA: TGTGCCAGCACTAATCAGGGGGCAATCTACGAGCAGTACTTC

D: TRBD2
size: many
J: TRBJ2-7
length: 15
V: TRBV3-1
CDR3: CASSRRLAGGYEQYF
DNA: TGTGCCAGCAGCCGAAGACTAGCGGGAGGCTACGAGCAGTACTTC

D: .
size: .
J: TRBJ2-5
length: 14
V: TRBV11-2
CDR3: CASSLSNLIQTQYF
DNA: TGTGCCAGCAGCTTAAGTAACCTCATCCAGACCCAGTACTTC

D: .
size: .
J: TRBJ2-7
length: 14
V: TRBV7-8
CDR3: CASSLSGPQYEQYF
DNA: TGTGCCAGCAGCTTATCCGGGCCCCAATACGAGCAGTACTTC

D: .
size: few
J: TRBJ2-2
length: 14
V: TRBV30
CDR3: CAWREGQNTGELFF
DNA: TGTGCCTGGAGGGAGGGACAGAACACCGGGGAGCTGTTTTTT

D: TRBD1
size: few
J: TRBJ2-7
length: 15
V: TRBV20-1
CDR3: CSARAWQGDTYEQYF
DNA: TGCAGTGCTAGAGCCTGGCAGGGGGATACTTACGAGCAGTACTTC

D: .
size: .
J: TRBJ2-3
length: 14
V: TRBV27
CDR3: CASSFESGTDTQYF
DNA: TGTGCCAGCAGTTTTGAGTCGGGCACAGATACGCAGTATTTT

D: .
size: .
J: TRBJ2-1
length: 14
V: TRBV19
CDR3: CASKTEIYYNEQFF
DNA: TGTGCCAGTAAGACAGAGATATACTACAATGAGCAGTTCTTC

D: .
size: many
J: TRBJ1-5
length: 14
V: TRBV6-2/TRBV6-3
CDR3: CASYLGTSNQPQHF
DNA: TGTGCCAGCTACCTAGGGACTAGCAATCAGCCCCAGCATTTT

D: .
size: .
J: TRBJ2-2
length: 16
V: TRBV14
CDR3: CASSQGRGGATGELFF
DNA: TGTGCCAGCAGCCAAGGTCGTGGAGGGGCGACCGGGGAGCTGTTTTTT

D: .
size: .
J: TRBJ1-1
length: 13
V: TRBV27
CDR3: CASTQLGRTEAFF
DNA: TGTGCCAGCACGCAGCTGGGGCGCACTGAAGCTTTCTTT

D: .
size: many
J: TRBJ1-1
length: 14
V: TRBV6-2/TRBV6-3
CDR3: CASSSPGANTEAFF
DNA: TGTGCCAGCAGTTCCCCAGGGGCGAACACTGAAGCTTTCTTT

D: .
size: many
J: TRBJ1-1
length: 14
V: TRBV12-3/TRBV12-4
CDR3: CASSFLRSRAEAFF
DNA: TGTGCCAGCAGTTTCTTGCGATCGAGGGCTGAAGCTTTCTTT

D: .
size: .
J: TRBJ2-1
length: 14
V: TRBV10-1
CDR3: CASSESGGSHRQFF
DNA: TGCGCCAGCAGTGAGTCGGGTGGTAGCCATAGGCAGTTCTTC

D: .
size: few
J: TRBJ2-3
length: 13
V: TRBV30
CDR3: CAWSGGDTDTQYF
DNA: TGTGCCTGGAGTGGGGGGGACACAGATACGCAGTATTTT

D: .
size: .
J: TRBJ2-4
length: 16
V: TRBV5-4
CDR3: CASSPPGSRDKNIQYF
DNA: TGTGCCAGCAGCCCCCCTGGGAGTAGGGACAAAAACATTCAGTACTTC

D: TRBD1
size: .
J: TRBJ2-1
length: 15
V: TRBV6-1
CDR3: CASINRDRGDNEQFF
DNA: TGTGCCAGCATCAACCGGGACAGGGGTGACAATGAGCAGTTCTTC